This TCR beta chain was recovered during a study of naive CD8 T cells in extremely preterm neonates (dated by TCRdb to the late 2010s). Background on the whole study: The abstract gives the adult participants' age range as 25-50 years, whereas the methods give 20-50 years. TCRbeta CDR3 repertoires of sorted naive CD8+ T cells were compared across four age groups: extremely preterm neonates, term neonates, young children and adults.

A two-step, bias-controlled multiplex PCR was used to amplify TCRbeta CDR3 regions from genomic DNA. The multiplex PCR used primers specific for every TRBV and TRBJ gene segment. The immunoSEQ Assay was used to generate the TCRbeta repertoire data. On the study's bioinformatics: A relative-frequency ratio and a modified nearest-neighbor algorithm were applied to filter and cluster reads so that closely related sequences were merged. The V, D and J gene assignments for CDR3 sequences were based on IMGT annotation. Template counts were corrected for PCR amplification bias and quantified by comparison with synthetic TCR CDR3 analog sequences. Only unique productive sequences, defined as in-frame CDR3 sequences without stop codons, were included in the analyses. The immunoSEQ Analyzer software was used to calculate iChao1 richness and clonality, with clonality defined as 1 minus Pielou's evenness. Statistical testing was performed in JMP, using Student's t-test or a non-parametric test depending on Shapiro-Wilk normality results. TCRdb stores this immuneACCESS table with in-frame sequences only. Part of the clones is absent; in the studies checked, under half of the shortfall reflects unresolved V genes, and no reason is known for the rest. V, J and clone size were drawn from that table, and D and trimming were deduced from the DNA. The sample table lists about 5,000 clones, approximately 96% of them with a count of one. The ten largest clones capture roughly 9.2% of the sample.

Comments on this clone: Its antigen is unknown. Base qualities are missing; no much larger clone stands one base away. Other DNA sequences from this sample encode an identical CDR3 as well.

Peripheral blood was donated by five healthy children aged roughly 15-60 months who were having elective routine surgery, plus five healthy nonsmoking adults. The adult controls were healthy nonsmokers between roughly 18 and 55 years old, with a median age of almost 40 years. A FACSAria III cell sorter was used to sort live, Annexin V-negative naive CD8+ T cells (CD3+CD8+CD45RA+CCR7+). Per sample, between roughly 18,000 and 110,000 naive CD8+ T cells were obtained by sorting. Ficoll-Paque density gradient centrifugation of diluted blood was used to isolate mononuclear cells. Before sorting, mononuclear cells were cryopreserved in approximately 10% DMSO with about 90% FBS and kept in long-term storage at -150 degrees C. Annexin V and antibodies against CD3, CD8, CCR7 and CD45RA were used to stain the thawed cells. The DNeasy Blood and Tissue Kit was used to extract genomic DNA from sorted cell pellets that had been snap-frozen.

The junction carries 11 bases between V and J, which are trimmed by 4 bases and 4 bases respectively. Per the germline V gene, SGDLS is the CDR1 and YYNGEE is the CDR2. CDR3 length: 13 amino acids, cysteine to phenylalanine. The sequence is cut down to CDR3 DNA, 39 bases in frame from base 1. Study-level results and caveats: Compared with all other age groups, preterm neonates showed significantly lower iChao1 richness (p < 0.05) along with an even clone distribution, indicating a less rich repertoire. A larger fraction of CDR3 nucleotide sequences was shared among preterm neonates (about 2.7%) than among term neonates (around 0.4%), young children (roughly 0.03%) and adults (about 0.01%). Compared with the older groups, preterm CDR3s were shorter and closer to germline, carrying fewer N additions and showing less junctional trimming. Prospective longitudinal studies of preterm and term neonates were called for by the authors so that T cell development could be tracked within individuals. The authors noted a small sample size and variable productive template counts among preterm samples as limitations.

Sequences were obtained from naive CD8+ T cells from blood. This receptor chain uses TRBV9 and TRBJ1-1, and TRBD1 may be the D gene, going by 6 matching bases. The origin of this receptor is a human donor in good health. CDR3 sequence: CASSLGGGTEAFF. The DNA is as follows: TGTGCCAGCAGCCTAGGGGGGGGCACTGAAGCTTTCTTT.